This TCR beta chain derives from a study of vaccination effects on CD4 cells after COVID-19. Study background: Researchers obtained post-vaccine samples at a median of 72 days past the second dose.

Whole-study results and caveats: The study found marked clonal contraction of infection- and vaccine-induced clones late after vaccination.

Data came from immunoSEQ multiplex PCR; TCRdb stores just in-frame clones and leaves some out. Of about 31,000 clones listed, roughly 67% are singletons. Germline V gives CDR1 MNHEY, CDR2 SVGAGI. The CDR3 has 14 amino acids. V gave up 7 bases and J gave up 0 bases, with 13 bases separating them. Viral peptide pools were used in the ViraFEST assay to expand antigen-specific CD4+ T cells, and sequencing came afterward. Once cultured for about 9 days, the cells underwent separation to obtain CD4+ T cells. The vaccine given was either BNT162b2 or mRNA-1273, in two doses. Neither prior SARS-CoV-2 infection nor positive nucleocapsid antibodies were present in the vaccine recipients. About this clone: Its antigen remains unknown.

V and J are TRBV6-5 and TRBJ2-7, with D tentatively TRBD1 (6 bases). This sequence originates from a human donor who received a COVID-19 vaccine. The specimen was CD4+ T cells from PBMCs cultured with SARS-CoV-2 spike peptides, collected after COVID-19 vaccination. This CDR3 reads CASIEDSRSYEQYF. The CDR3 DNA follows: TGTGCCAGCATAGAGGACAGTCGCTCCTACGAGCAGTACTTC.